The rows below give T cell receptor beta chains drawn from one sample of a study of T cell responses to AZD1222 COVID-19 vaccine. Generated by immunoSEQ multiplex PCR, the TCRdb table keeps only in-frame clones and is missing some. The sample has under 200,000 clones; around 90% are singletons. The starting material was peripheral blood, obtained on day 0 of AZD1222 vaccination. The receptors stem from an adult in good health. Each CDR3 is given with its conserved first and last residue. The D gene is left open where the match is weak. Only part of the rows carry a size: once, few, many, or a class if the clone is expanded.

abundance	j_gene	v_gene	d_gene	len	CDR3nt	CDR3aa
.	TRBJ1-1	TRBV18	TRBD1	15	TGTGCCAGCTCACCCCCAGGGGGCTTAAGCACTGAAGCTTTCTTT	CASSPPGGLSTEAFF
.	TRBJ2-1	TRBV2	TRBD1	13	TGTGCCGGAAAGGGACAGGGATTGACTGAGCAGTTCTTC	CAGKGQGLTEQFF
.	TRBJ1-1	TRBV19	TRBD1	15	TGTGCCAGTAGAAGGGACAGGGGTTCTTCCCATGAAGCTTTCTTT	CASRRDRGSSHEAFF
.	TRBJ2-1	TRBV19	.	15	TGTGCCAGTAAGCCCCTCGAGGGGGCCTACAATGAGCAGTTCTTC	CASKPLEGAYNEQFF
.	TRBJ2-1	TRBV6-6	TRBD2	15	TGTGCCAGCAGTTTTAGCGGGACGGCCTACAATGAGCAGTTCTTC	CASSFSGTAYNEQFF
.	TRBJ2-7	TRBV11-2	.	16	TGTGCCAGCAGCTTATCGGCAGGCCACAGCTATGACGAGCAGTACTTC	CASSLSAGHSYDEQYF
.	TRBJ1-6	TRBV6-4	.	13	TGTGCCAGCAGTCTAAGGGGTGACTCACCCCTCCACTTT	CASSLRGDSPLHF
.	TRBJ2-1	TRBV5-4	TRBD1	15	TGTGCCAGCAGCACCGGGACAGGGGTCTACAATGAGCAGTTCTTC	CASSTGTGVYNEQFF
.	TRBJ1-2	TRBV6-5	.	15	TGTGCCAGCAGTTACTCCCCGGTGGGAAACTATGGCTACACCTTC	CASSYSPVGNYGYTF
.	TRBJ2-5	TRBV3-1/TRBV3-2	.	18	TGTGCCAGCAGCGGCCGGGACGGATCCTACCAAAGGGAAGAGACCCAGTACTTC	CASSGRDGSYQREETQYF
.	TRBJ1-2	TRBV5-6	.	16	TGTGCCAGCAGCATTGGTGGGGGGCAGGCCTTCTATGGCTACACCTTC	CASSIGGGQAFYGYTF
.	TRBJ2-2	TRBV7-9	TRBD2	14	TGTGCCAGCAGCTTCGCTCGGGAGGCCGGGGAGCTGTTTTTT	CASSFAREAGELFF
.	TRBJ2-5	TRBV9	.	12	TGTGCCAGCAGCTCGGTCCCGGGGACCCAGTACTTC	CASSSVPGTQYF
.	TRBJ2-3	TRBV3-1/TRBV3-2	TRBD1	13	TGTGCCAGCAGCCAGATGACAGGGAATACGCAGTATTTT	CASSQMTGNTQYF
once	TRBJ2-3	TRBV19	TRBD2	15	TGTGCCAGTAGTGTCACGGGGGGTAAAGGGAATACGCAGTATTTT	CASSVTGGKGNTQYF
.	TRBJ2-3	TRBV5-4	.	14	TGTGCCAGCAGCTTGGTCAGCAGCACAGATACGCAGTATTTT	CASSLVSSTDTQYF
few	TRBJ2-1	TRBV6-5	.	15	TGTGCCAGCAAAGGGGGGGGCGGGAGTAGTGATGAGCAGTTCTTC	CASKGGGGSSDEQFF
.	TRBJ2-7	TRBV2	.	14	TGTGCCAGCCACCTGACAGGGACTACCTACGAGCAGTACTTC	CASHLTGTTYEQYF
.	TRBJ1-1	TRBV30	TRBD1	15	TGTGCCTGGAGTGGAGGGGGCGGTGGGGACACTGAAGCTTTCTTT	CAWSGGGGGDTEAFF
.	TRBJ2-7	TRBV7-3	TRBD2	15	TGTGCCAGCAGCTCGGGACTAGCGGGAGGGAACGAGCAGTACTTC	CASSSGLAGGNEQYF
once	TRBJ1-4	TRBV2	TRBD1	14	TGTGCCAGTACAGGGGGCCCAACTAATGAAAAACTGTTTTTT	CASTGGPTNEKLFF
.	TRBJ1-2	TRBV19	.	13	TGTGCCAGTAGTTACCAAGGGGTATATGGCTACACCTTC	CASSYQGVYGYTF
.	TRBJ2-3	TRBV19	.	14	TGTGCCAGTAGTATGAGCCCCGAGGGGCTCACGCAGTATTTT	CASSMSPEGLTQYF
.	TRBJ2-3	TRBV5-1	.	14	TGCGCCAGCAGCTTGGACACTAGCACAGATACGCAGTATTTT	CASSLDTSTDTQYF
.	TRBJ2-4	TRBV2	TRBD2	23	TGTGCCAGCAGTGAAAGGGGGCTAGCGGGAGTGGGCCGGACGCGTGTAGCCAAAAACATTCAGTACTTC	CASSERGLAGVGRTRVAKNIQYF
.	TRBJ1-1	TRBV4-2	.	13	TGTGCCAGCAGCTTAGTGGGGGGCACTGAAGCTTTCTTT	CASSLVGGTEAFF
.	TRBJ2-7	TRBV27	TRBD2	15	TGTGCCAGCAGGTTAGGGACTAGCGGATCCTACGAGCAGTACTTC	CASRLGTSGSYEQYF
few	TRBJ2-7	TRBV30	.	14	TGTGCCTGGAGACGTACGGACAGAATCTACGAGCAGTACTTC	CAWRRTDRIYEQYF